This T cell receptor (beta chain) was profiled in a study of blood T cells in healthy people across ages. Study findings and constraints: More naive CD4+ cells and higher diversity marked long-lived donors relative to aged donors. From one million sequenced T cells, diversity estimates were lower bounds.

Caucasian, healthy and from Russia, the donors were aged between about 6 and 90. A second PCR of 7 to 11 cycles used a sample-barcoded 5' primer and a J-beta primer mix. MiXCR, applied by TCRdb to the 5' RACE reads, yields one record per CDR3 protein. The sample comprises about 780,000 distinct CDR3 sequences, around half of which are singletons, and about a sixth rests with the top ten. A word on this clonotype: Antigen: not known.

Trimming cost V 8 bases and J 4 bases; bases outside gene matches: 14. CDR1 is MNHNY, CDR2 SVGAGI, per germline (reference sequence). The CDR3 has 16 amino acids. Sequencing input: blood. This receptor was taken from a man older than 75 in good health. The chain recombines TRBV6-6 with TRBJ2-7; the match to TRBD2 covers 10 bases. The chain's CDR3 is CASLGAGGPSRYEQYF. CDR3 bases: TGTGCCAGCCTTGGAGCGGGAGGGCCATCCCGATACGAGCAGTACTTC.